A selection of T cell receptor beta chains follows, all from one sample in a study of T cells after yellow fever vaccination. TCRdb analysed the 5' RACE reads with MiXCR anew, one entry per CDR3 protein. The sample yields some 150,000 distinct CDR3 sequences, about 6.9% seen once. The input for sequencing was CD4+ T cells sorted from PBMCs, taken 10 days after the yellow fever booster vaccination. The receptor set was obtained from a man aged 25 to 45 who received the YFV17D yellow fever vaccine. CDR3s include the opening cysteine and the closing phenylalanine or tryptophan. The D gene is left open where the match is weak. Not all rows give a size; the values are once, few, many and, for expanded clones, a class.

CDR3nt	CDR3aa	j_gene	d_gene	abundance	v_gene
TGTGCCAGCAGGACGACAGGCGCCCTTGGGCACGAGCAGTACTTC	CASRTTGALGHEQYF	TRBJ2-7	-	few	TRBV27
TGTGCCAGTCTACGGGACAGGGGAACCGGGGAGCTGTTTTTT	CASLRDRGTGELFF	TRBJ2-2	TRBD1	many	TRBV19
TGTGCCAGCAGCTTAGCGACGACTAGTTTGGCGCAGTATTTT	CASSLATTSLAQYF	TRBJ2-3	-	many	TRBV7-2
TGTGCCAGCAGCCAAATAGGGCCCGGGGAGCTGTTTTTT	CASSQIGPGELFF	TRBJ2-2	-	many	TRBV3-1
TGTGCCAGCAGCTCCCCCCCCCCTGACACCGGGGAGCTGTTTTTT	CASSSPPPDTGELFF	TRBJ2-2	-	-	TRBV7-2
TGTGCCTGGAGTTCACAGTACTACGAGCAGTACTTC	CAWSSQYYEQYF	TRBJ2-7	-	-	TRBV30
TGTGCCAGTAGTATTAGTGGGACAAGATACGGGCAGTACTTC	CASSISGTRYGQYF	TRBJ2-7	-	-	TRBV19
TGTGCCAGCAGCTTATTATCCCCCGGGACCACGCAGTATTTT	CASSLLSPGTTQYF	TRBJ2-3	-	few	TRBV7-2
TGTGCCAGCAGCTCAATACCGGGAGTAGAGGATGAGCAGTTCTTC	CASSSIPGVEDEQFF	TRBJ2-1	-	many	TRBV7-9
TGTGCCAGCAGCTTCCAGGCCTCTAACTATGGCTACACCTTC	CASSFQASNYGYTF	TRBJ1-2	-	many	TRBV7-9
TGTGCCAGCAGCCCAACCGGGACAGGGGGCTTTAACGAGCAGTACTTC	CASSPTGTGGFNEQYF	TRBJ2-7	TRBD1	many	TRBV7-2
TGTGCCAGCAGCTTAGTTGGACAGAGTACCTACAATGAGCAGTTCTTC	CASSLVGQSTYNEQFF	TRBJ2-1	-	many	TRBV7-2
TGCGCCAGCAGCCATCAGACAGGGGTCGACTATGGCTACACCTTC	CASSHQTGVDYGYTF	TRBJ1-2	TRBD1	many	TRBV4-3
TGCGCCAGCAGCCAAGATAGTTGGGGAGATGGCTACACCTTC	CASSQDSWGDGYTF	TRBJ1-2	-	-	TRBV4-3
TGCAGTGCCCTAACTGGGCTAGCGGGAGATATGGAGACCCAGTACTTC	CSALTGLAGDMETQYF	TRBJ2-5	TRBD2	many	TRBV20-1
TGCAGTGGAAAGGACTCCTATATTGGGTCCTTC	CSGKDSYIGSF	TRBJ2-1	-	-	TRBV20-1
TGTGCCTGGAGTGCGACAGGGAACGTGAACACTGAAGCTTTCTTT	CAWSATGNVNTEAFF	TRBJ1-1	TRBD1	-	TRBV30
TGTGCCAGCAGCCAGTCCACGGGAATAGAGTATGGCTACACCTTC	CASSQSTGIEYGYTF	TRBJ1-2	-	many	TRBV4-2
TGTGCCAGCAGCGTGACACCAGGAACCTACGAGCAGTACTTC	CASSVTPGTYEQYF	TRBJ2-7	-	many	TRBV9
TGTGCCAGTAGTCCTCTAGCGGGAGGGCTCACCGGGGAGCTGTTTTTT	CASSPLAGGLTGELFF	TRBJ2-2	TRBD2	-	TRBV19
TGTGCCAGCAGCTTAGGGGGCCTCCCCTCTGGGGCCAACGTCCTGACTTTC	CASSLGGLPSGANVLTF	TRBJ2-6	-	-	TRBV7-3
TGTGCCAGCAGCGACACTAGCGGTTCATACGAGCAGTACTTC	CASSDTSGSYEQYF	TRBJ2-7	TRBD2	many	TRBV12-3/TRBV12-4
TGCGCCAGCAGCTTACAGGGCCCTTGGGTGGCCCAGTACTTC	CASSLQGPWVAQYF	TRBJ2-5	-	-	TRBV5-1
TGTGCCAGCAGTTTCGGGCAGGGAATAGGAGGCTACACCTTC	CASSFGQGIGGYTF	TRBJ1-2	-	many	TRBV12-3/TRBV12-4
TGTGCCAGCCGGGACAGGGTAACTAGCGGTCGGTTTAGCTCCTACAATGAGCAGTTCTTC	CASRDRVTSGRFSSYNEQFF	TRBJ2-1	-	few	TRBV25-1
TGTGCCAGCAGTGGAGCATATAGCAATCAGCCCCAGCATTTT	CASSGAYSNQPQHF	TRBJ1-5	-	many	TRBV28
TGCAGTGCTAGGGGCCTAGCGGGAGACTACGAGCAGTACTTC	CSARGLAGDYEQYF	TRBJ2-7	TRBD2	many	TRBV20-1
TGCAGTGCTAGTTCTCTCTCTAGCGGGGGAGGCTCGGAGCAGTTCTTC	CSASSLSSGGGSEQFF	TRBJ2-1	TRBD2	-	TRBV20-1
TGCGCCAGCAGCGCCCACGGGGGGCCGTACGAGCAGTACTTC	CASSAHGGPYEQYF	TRBJ2-7	-	few	TRBV5-1
TGTGCCAGCAGGAGACTAGCGATCCCCTACGAGCAGTACTTC	CASRRLAIPYEQYF	TRBJ2-7	TRBD2	many	TRBV6-2/TRBV6-3
TGTGCCAGCAGCGTAGACCCGACTAGTCGGTCCTACGAGCAGTACTTC	CASSVDPTSRSYEQYF	TRBJ2-7	-	many	TRBV9
TGTGCCACCAGTACCGCAAGCGATAGCACAGATACGCAGTATTTT	CATSTASDSTDTQYF	TRBJ2-3	-	many	TRBV24-1
TGTGCCAGCAGCTTCGGGGGAACCCAAGAGACCCAGTACTTC	CASSFGGTQETQYF	TRBJ2-5	-	-	TRBV5-5
TGTGCCAGCAGCTTAACTCCTCCCGGGGAGCAGTACTTC	CASSLTPPGEQYF	TRBJ2-7	-	many	TRBV7-2
TGTGCCAGCAGCTTAACACAGGGGGAGAATGAGCAGTTCTTC	CASSLTQGENEQFF	TRBJ2-1	TRBD1	many	TRBV7-9
TGTGCCAGCAGTTTTAACCACCCTGAAGCTTTCTTT	CASSFNHPEAFF	TRBJ1-1	-	many	TRBV12-3/TRBV12-4
TGTGCCAGCAGGTTAGCCCAGTCCTACGAGCAGTACTTC	CASRLAQSYEQYF	TRBJ2-7	-	few	TRBV2
TGCGCCAGCAGCTTGGAATTTTACGAGCAGTACTTC	CASSLEFYEQYF	TRBJ2-7	-	many	TRBV12-3/TRBV12-4
TGTGCCAGCAGCCTGGAGAGCCCTTTCGGGACTAGCTTTTACAATGAGCAGTTCTTC	CASSLESPFGTSFYNEQFF	TRBJ2-1	TRBD2	many	TRBV11-2
TGTGCCAGCAGACAGGGACCTAATGAAAAACTGTTTTTT	CASRQGPNEKLFF	TRBJ1-4	-	many	TRBV6-5
TGCAGCGTTGTTACGGACAGGGGTTTGGGTGAAGCTTTCTTT	CSVVTDRGLGEAFF	TRBJ1-1	TRBD1	many	TRBV29-1
TGTGCCAGCAGCACTCGGGGGGCGGTTGAAAAACTGTTTTTT	CASSTRGAVEKLFF	TRBJ1-4	-	many	TRBV6-5
TGTGCCTGGAGTGTACTCGGGCATGAGCAGTTCTTC	CAWSVLGHEQFF	TRBJ2-1	-	-	TRBV30
TGTGCCAGCAGCTCCAAGGGGTACGGGGGCGGGCGAAGGTTGACTGAAGCTTTCTTT	CASSSKGYGGGRRLTEAFF	TRBJ1-1	-	many	TRBV7-8
TGTGCCAGCAGCTTATCCACCCAAATTCTCTCCTACGAGCAGTACTTC	CASSLSTQILSYEQYF	TRBJ2-7	-	many	TRBV7-2
TGTGCCAGCAGCTTAGACGACAGGGGCTACGAGCAGTACTTC	CASSLDDRGYEQYF	TRBJ2-7	TRBD1	many	TRBV7-6